This T cell receptor (beta chain) was profiled in a study of identical twins (dated by TCRdb to the mid-2010s). Study-wide context: TCR alpha and beta repertoires from monozygotic twins, unrelated adults of various ages and cord blood were deep-sequenced to test whether fetal clonotypes persist. To rule out contamination, replicate twin experiments were performed at different times with different library preparation protocols.

Every donor was a healthy Caucasian. The twin cohort consisted of three pairs of female monozygotic twins, all aged 18 to 29 years. Using Miltenyi CD45RO+ enrichment and human naive T-cell isolation kits, memory (CD45RO+) and naive T cells were isolated from PBMC. This clonotype was seen many times. It lacks a known antigen. No base quality information exists; no much larger clone differs at one position. Libraries were built with 5' RACE. TCRdb records Illumina HiSeq 2000 as the sequencer. A universal primer binding site was added through template switching, and the final cDNA carried a unique molecular identifier so that TCR cDNA molecules could be counted accurately. Specific primers in the conserved constant-segment region were used to synthesize first-strand cDNA for TCR alpha and beta chains. To control for contamination, every cDNA library was double barcoded, receiving both a SMART-Mk sample barcode and Illumina barcodes. TruSeq adapter sequences, together with Illumina sample barcodes, were added in two successive PCR steps. The Illumina HiSeq platform was used with custom primers to sequence TCR alpha and beta cDNA libraries. In the source study's methods: MiGEC was used to process raw reads and extract unique molecular identifiers, and MiXCR was used to find CDR3 positions. For each individual, recombination models were inferred using an EM algorithm with the repgenHMM and IGoR tools. The analysis of shared clonotypes was done with the tcR package in R, with sharing normalized by the product of cloneset sizes. To study raw recombination without the effects of thymic and clonal selection, out-of-frame nonproductive sequences were analyzed. TCRdb applied fastp at Q25 and MiXCR to the public reads, then kept only in-frame beta chains. Identical CDR3 proteins give one entry, which carries the most common genes and DNA. The V and J calls here are based on TCRdb, not the publication. The sample has hundreds of thousands of distinct CDR3 sequences on record, 7.5% of them singletons. Of the sample, just under 2% is held by the ten largest clones.

From the cysteine through the phenylalanine, the CDR3 covers 13 amino acids. This entry keeps only the CDR3 DNA: 39 bases, framed from base 1. V drops 1 base and J drops 11 bases, leaving 15 bases in between. Taken from the germline V gene, the CDR1 and CDR2 loops are SQVTM and ANQGSEA. Here is what the overall study found, with its caveats: Fewer insertions were carried by abundant cord blood beta clonotypes, a similar but weaker trend appeared in young adult naive repertoires, and no such trend appeared in memory repertoires. In monozygotic twins, recombination models systematically underestimated out-of-frame TCR alpha sharing, but the models matched the sharing seen between unrelated individuals. Excess twin sharing in beta out-of-frame sequences was weaker because fewer shared sequences lowered the signal-to-noise ratio. Zero-insertion analyses could be partly confounded by invariant T cells such as MAIT and iNKT, although diverse VJ usage argued against such confounding for most clonotypes. Out-of-frame TCR alpha sequences shared between twins showed an excess of low generation-probability sequences compared with coincidental sharing between unrelated individuals. Because the same donors could not be followed over many years, the conclusions relied on cross-sectional statistical analysis.

This sample also appeared in a second study, on yellow fever vaccine responses in identical twins. The second paper states: According to the authors, the vaccine-induced T cell response in identical twins seemed to be partly convergent and partly specific to each individual. Focusing on identical twins, the study followed the T cell clones that responded to the vaccine, and did so with precision.

Input material: memory (CD45RO+) T cells sorted from blood. The cell subset or site label here, explained by the study, means: CD45RO+ enriched T cells. The rearrangement combines TRBV29-1 with TRBJ2-1; no D gene is confidently identified. The origin of this receptor is a woman under 30 in good health. Read as DNA, the sequence is TGCAGCGTTGAAGCCCTGACGGACGGCCAGCAGTTCTTC. This yields the protein CSVEALTDGQQFF.